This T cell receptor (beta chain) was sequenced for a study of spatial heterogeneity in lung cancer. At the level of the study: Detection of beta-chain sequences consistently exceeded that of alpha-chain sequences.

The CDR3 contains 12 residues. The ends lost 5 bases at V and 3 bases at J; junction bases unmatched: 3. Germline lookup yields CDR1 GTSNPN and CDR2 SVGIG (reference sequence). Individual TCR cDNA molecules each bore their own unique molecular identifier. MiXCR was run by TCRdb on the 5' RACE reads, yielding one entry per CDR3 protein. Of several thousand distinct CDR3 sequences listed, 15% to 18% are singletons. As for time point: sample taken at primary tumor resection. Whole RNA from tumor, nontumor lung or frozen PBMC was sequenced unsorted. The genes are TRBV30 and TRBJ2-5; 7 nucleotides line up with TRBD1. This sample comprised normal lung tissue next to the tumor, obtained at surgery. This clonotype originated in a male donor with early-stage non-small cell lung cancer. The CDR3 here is CAWGQVKETQYF. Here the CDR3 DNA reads TGTGCCTGGGGACAGGTAAAAGAGACCCAGTACTTC. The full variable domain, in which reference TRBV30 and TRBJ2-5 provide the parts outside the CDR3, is SQTIHQWPATLVQPVGSPLSLECTVEGTSNPNLYWYRQAAGRGLQLLFYSVGIGQISSEVPQNLSASRPQDRQFILSSKKLLLSDSGFYLCAWGQVKETQYFGPGTRLLVL.